This T cell receptor beta chain was recorded in a study of CD8 T cells in Susac syndrome (dated by TCRdb to between 2018 and 2021). Concerning the study at large: Repertoire sequencing was used to test whether CD8+ T cell activation and differentiation in Susac syndrome was antigen driven. The study compared CD8+ T cell repertoire clonality among about a dozen healthy donors, about 14 Susac syndrome patients and roughly 16 multiple sclerosis patients. Results the study describes overall, beyond this receptor: The number of individuals in the TCR sequencing and HLA analysis was recognized as being relatively small.

Peripheral blood CD8+ and CD4+ T cells from healthy donors, Susac syndrome patients and multiple sclerosis patients were profiled by high-throughput TCR beta sequencing. The multiple sclerosis controls were treatment-naive patients who had stable or active relapsing-remitting disease and met the revised McDonald criteria. Bulk CD8+ and CD4+ T cells were purified by magnetic negative isolation, whereas CD8+ TEMRA cells were enriched by FACS. Blood was collected in EDTA tubes and processed within 24 hours, with PBMCs isolated through density gradient centrifugation. PBMCs destined for TCR sequencing were cryopreserved in liquid nitrogen and later thawed in a 37 °C water bath. A purity of at least 90% was achieved for sorted or isolated CD4+, CD8+ and CD8+ TEMRA cells. A remark on this clonotype: Its antigen specificity is not known. No base quality values were provided; no much bigger clone lies one nucleotide off.

The CDR3 has 13 amino acids, counting the end cysteine and phenylalanine. Only the CDR3 DNA is retained, 39 bases long and in frame from the first base. Trimming removed 4 bases from V and 1 base from J, leaving 7 bases between the germline ends. Sequences MNHNS (CDR1) and SASEGT (CDR2) are obtained from the germline V gene. RNA was extracted using the RNeasy kit, and roughly 0.5 to 1 microgram was reverse transcribed with random hexamers. The immunoSEQ multiplex PCR assay, covering 54 Vbeta and 13 Jbeta segments, was used to amplify TCR beta CDR3 regions. Bias from PCR amplification was corrected by using a synthetic template baseline for primer optimization and for computational correction. Per the original workflow: Only productive sequences were kept, with reads annotated to V, D and J genes according to IMGT and analyzed in immunoSEQ Analyzer. Clonality was calculated as one minus the Shannon entropy normalized by log2 of the number of productive unique sequences. For each patient and control, public and private clones were evaluated within the 100 most prevalent clones. A clone was defined as Susac-specific if it was absent from the healthy and MS cohorts, from approximately 980 published viral clones and from other ImmuneACCESS disease sequences. Starting from the raw public reads, TCRdb applied fastp trimming at Q25, assembled clones with MiXCR and retained in-frame beta chains. Merged by CDR3 protein, the rows form single entries marked with the most common genes and DNA. These V and J calls rely on TCRdb rather than the paper's analysis. The sample has 400,000 to 550,000 distinct CDR3 sequences on record, around 83% of them singletons. The top ten constitute under 0.15% of the sample.

The receptor comes from a human donor with multiple sclerosis. The chain employs TRBV6-1 and TRBJ1-2; no D gene is confidently identified. The sequenced material came from CD8+ T cells from PBMCs. Here is the DNA: TGTGCCAGCAGTGGAGGGATTAACTATGGCTACACCTTC. Its protein is CASSGGINYGYTF.